The rows below give T cell receptor beta chains drawn from one sample of a study of Ad26.COV2.S vaccination and SARS-CoV-2 variants. Produced via immunoSEQ multiplex PCR; TCRdb's table is partial and in-frame only. Here the sample spans around 450,000 clones, about 90% being singletons. Sequenced here: peripheral blood, sampled in a trial of Ad26.COV2.S vaccine versus placebo. These receptors were obtained from a person between 18 and 65 years old who received the Ad26.COV2.S COVID-19 vaccine or a placebo. Each CDR3 is given with its conserved first and last residue. D genes are given only for firm matches. The size entry is marked missing in some rows and otherwise reads once, few, many or a size class.

J gene,V gene,D gene,clone size,CDR3 DNA,CDR3 protein
TRBJ2-7,TRBV13,.,.,TGTGCCAGCAGCCTGACGGGGATCCCCCCCTACGAGCAGTACTTC,CASSLTGIPPYEQYF
TRBJ1-4,TRBV2,.,once,TGTGCCAGCAGTGATCTACGGGACGCAGGCGGGATGTTTTTT,CASSDLRDAGGMFF
TRBJ2-7,TRBV7-8,.,.,TGTGCCAGCAGCGCAAATCTCCCTCCCGCGGGCTACGAGCAGTACTTC,CASSANLPPAGYEQYF
TRBJ1-5,TRBV24-1,.,.,TGTGCCACGTCCCCCACAGGGAGTCCGAATCAGCCCCAGCATTTT,CATSPTGSPNQPQHF
TRBJ2-1,TRBV27,TRBD1,.,TGTGCCAGCAGCTATGAGGGGGCAGGGTACAATGAGCAGTTCTTC,CASSYEGAGYNEQFF
TRBJ2-3,TRBV12-3/TRBV12-4,.,.,TGTGCCAGCAGTTGGGGCCTTACAGATACGCAGTATTTT,CASSWGLTDTQYF
TRBJ2-1,TRBV28,.,.,TGTGCCAGCAGACTCAATGAGCAGTTCTTC,CASRLNEQFF
TRBJ2-7,TRBV9,TRBD1,.,TGTGCCAGCAGCATTTCCGGGACAGGGGGTTCCTACGAGCAGTACTTC,CASSISGTGGSYEQYF
TRBJ2-7,TRBV5-4,.,.,TGTGCCAGCAGCCCGACTAGTGGCGAGCAGTACTTC,CASSPTSGEQYF
TRBJ1-6,TRBV2,.,few,TGTGCCAGCAGTGAAGGGGACACCGATAATTCACCCCTCCACTTT,CASSEGDTDNSPLHF
TRBJ2-1,TRBV5-4,TRBD2,.,TGTGCCAGCAGCTTGGGCGGGACTAGCGGGTCCAATGAGCAGTTCTTC,CASSLGGTSGSNEQFF
TRBJ2-7,TRBV28,TRBD1,.,TGTGCCAGCAGCCCTCCGGGACAGGGGCCTGACGAGCAGTACTTC,CASSPPGQGPDEQYF
TRBJ1-5,TRBV7-2,.,.,TGTGCCAGCAGCTTAGTCGGTAGCAATCAGCCCCAGCATTTT,CASSLVGSNQPQHF
TRBJ2-1,TRBV11-3,.,.,TGTGCCAGCAGCTTATCAGGGTTTAATGAGCAGTTCTTC,CASSLSGFNEQFF
TRBJ1-6,TRBV9,.,.,TGTGCCAGCAGCGTAGGTACGCGGATGGATTCACCCCTCCACTTT,CASSVGTRMDSPLHF
TRBJ1-5,TRBV3-1/TRBV3-2,.,few,TGTGCCAGCAGCCAGGCCGGACAGAACAATCAGCCCCAGCATTTT,CASSQAGQNNQPQHF
TRBJ2-3,TRBV5-6,TRBD1,.,TGTGCCAGCAGCTTGGATACAGGGGGTAGGGATACGCAGTATTTT,CASSLDTGGRDTQYF
TRBJ2-5,TRBV7-3,.,.,TGTGCCAGCAGCTTAGGAACCCATAAAGAGACCCAGTACTTC,CASSLGTHKETQYF
TRBJ2-5,TRBV6-2/TRBV6-3,TRBD1,.,TGTGCCAGCAGTTACTCAGTTGGGACAGAAGAGACCCAGTACTTC,CASSYSVGTEETQYF
TRBJ2-7,TRBV18,.,.,TGTGCCAGCTCACCGAACACCTGGTACGAGCAGTACTTC,CASSPNTWYEQYF
TRBJ2-5,TRBV6-4,TRBD1,.,TGTGCCAATATGACAGGGGTGAGGGAGACCCAGTACTTC,CANMTGVRETQYF
TRBJ1-2,TRBV6-2/TRBV6-3,.,.,TGTGCCAGCAGTTCCCCGGGACGTGGGCGCTATGGCTACACCTTC,CASSSPGRGRYGYTF
TRBJ2-2,TRBV18,TRBD2,.,TGTGCCAGCTCACCACTGGAAGCGGGAGGTACCGGGGAGCTGTTTTTT,CASSPLEAGGTGELFF
TRBJ2-3,TRBV21-1,.,.,TGTGCCAGCAGCGCAAACCGGGACAGGGGAACAGATACGCAGTATTTT,CASSANRDRGTDTQYF
TRBJ1-6,TRBV4-1,.,.,TGCGCCAGCAGCCAAGGGGCACCCCTCCACTTT,CASSQGAPLHF
TRBJ1-4,TRBV9,.,.,TGTGCCAGCAGCGCGGAAGGGGGGAGCGGAGGCGGTAATGAAAAACTGTTTTTT,CASSAEGGSGGGNEKLFF
TRBJ2-1,TRBV29-1,TRBD1,.,TGCAGCGTTGAACTCCCCAATCCAACAGGGGTACCCGAGCAGTTCTTC,CSVELPNPTGVPEQFF
TRBJ1-2,TRBV19,.,.,TGTGCCAGTAGGGCGACAGAAATCGGTGGCTACACCTTC,CASRATEIGGYTF
TRBJ2-4,TRBV28,.,.,TGTGCCAGCTCTGGACAGCCCAAAAACATTCAGTACTTC,CASSGQPKNIQYF
TRBJ1-2,TRBV4-1,.,.,TGCGCCAGCAGCCCACCGTCAGGCTCAGACGGCTACACCTTC,CASSPPSGSDGYTF
TRBJ2-7,TRBV2,.,.,TGTGCCACCTCTAGAACCGGGAAAGGGTCCTACGAGCAGTACTTC,CATSRTGKGSYEQYF
TRBJ2-2,TRBV7-9,.,.,TGTGCCAGCAGCCGACAGGTGGGGACCGGGGAGCTGTTTTTT,CASSRQVGTGELFF
TRBJ2-7,TRBV5-1,TRBD2,.,TGCGCCAGCAGCTTCCGAGCGGGACTGGGAAACTACGAGCAGTACTTC,CASSFRAGLGNYEQYF
TRBJ2-3,TRBV24-1,TRBD2,.,TGTGCCACCAGTGACCCAGGACTAGCGGGATTGGGGGATACGCAGTATTTT,CATSDPGLAGLGDTQYF
TRBJ2-7,TRBV20-1,.,.,TGCAGTGCTACACAGGGAGGCGAGCAGTACTTC,CSATQGGEQYF
TRBJ2-3,TRBV9,TRBD1,.,TGTGCCAGCAGCGTTCGGGACAGGGGCGCTAGCACAGATACGCAGTATTTT,CASSVRDRGASTDTQYF
TRBJ2-7,TRBV19,.,.,TGTGCCAGTAGTGGGAGTGGCGGCGCCACCTACGAGCAGTACTTC,CASSGSGGATYEQYF
TRBJ2-5,TRBV4-3,.,.,TGCGCCAGCAGCCCCGGATCAGGAGGATCAGAGACCCAGTACTTC,CASSPGSGGSETQYF
TRBJ2-4,TRBV3-1/TRBV3-2,.,.,TGTGCCAGCAGCCAAGAGATCGGGCTAGCCAAAAACATTCAGTACTTC,CASSQEIGLAKNIQYF
TRBJ2-1,TRBV11-2,TRBD2,.,TGTGCCAGCAGCTTAGTGGGGCTAGCGGGAGCCAATGAGCAGTTCTTC,CASSLVGLAGANEQFF
TRBJ2-1,TRBV28,TRBD2,.,TGTGCCAGCAGTAAAGGGGGGACTAGCGCCTACAATGAGCAGTTCTTC,CASSKGGTSAYNEQFF
TRBJ1-6,TRBV6-6,.,.,TGTGCCAGCAGTAACCACAGGGATTCACCCCTCCACTTT,CASSNHRDSPLHF
TRBJ1-1,TRBV9,.,.,TGTGCCAGCAGCGTAGGCGGGGGGTTGAACACTGAAGCTTTCTTT,CASSVGGGLNTEAFF
TRBJ2-5,TRBV6-1,TRBD2,.,TGTGCCAGCAGTGAGGCGGGAGCGGAGACCCAGTACTTC,CASSEAGAETQYF
TRBJ2-7,TRBV6-2/TRBV6-3,.,once,TGTGCCAGCAGTTTCGACATTCGGCTTATTGAGTACGAGCAGTACTTC,CASSFDIRLIEYEQYF
TRBJ2-7,TRBV7-2,.,.,TGTGCCAGCAGCTTAGGATATAGAGGGTCGCGTGAGCAGTACTTC,CASSLGYRGSREQYF
TRBJ2-5,TRBV28,.,.,TGTGCCAGCAGTTTGGAGGATTTAGAGACCCAGTACTTC,CASSLEDLETQYF
TRBJ1-5,TRBV10-3,.,.,TGTGCCATCAGTGAGTCTCCGCATGGATCGGGCAATCAGCCCCAGCATTTT,CAISESPHGSGNQPQHF
TRBJ2-3,TRBV6-4,TRBD2,.,TGTGCCAGCTCGGGGAGTCGGGAGGGCCGGTTTCGGACAGATACGCAGTATTTT,CASSGSREGRFRTDTQYF
TRBJ1-3,TRBV28,.,once,TGTGCCAGCAGTTTGTACGGCGTTCTCTCCTCTGGAAACACCATATATTTT,CASSLYGVLSSGNTIYF
TRBJ2-1,TRBV30,.,.,TGTGCCTGGAAGGCGGGCGGAAATGAGCAGTTCTTC,CAWKAGGNEQFF
TRBJ2-2,TRBV7-3,.,.,TGTGCCAGCAGCGATCTGGGGATACGGAACACCGGGGAGCTGTTTTTT,CASSDLGIRNTGELFF
TRBJ2-7,TRBV28,.,.,TGTGCCAGCAGTCTCCCCGGGACAACCTACGAGCAGTACTTC,CASSLPGTTYEQYF
TRBJ2-7,TRBV5-6,.,.,TGTGCCAGCAGCACCGGGACCGCTTGGGGGGAGCAGTACTTC,CASSTGTAWGEQYF
TRBJ2-1,TRBV5-1,.,.,TGCGCCAGCAGCCCCTACACTAGCTCCCCATCGAATGAGCAGTTCTTC,CASSPYTSSPSNEQFF
TRBJ2-7,TRBV19,.,.,TGTGCCAGTAGTATGGCCAACGAGCAGTACTTC,CASSMANEQYF
TRBJ2-5,TRBV3-1/TRBV3-2,.,.,TGTGCCAGCAGCCAAACCCAAGAGACCCAGTACTTC,CASSQTQETQYF
TRBJ1-1,TRBV5-4,TRBD1,.,TGTGCCAGCAGCGAGGGACAGGAGTTTACGGCTTTCTTT,CASSEGQEFTAFF
TRBJ2-5,TRBV7-9,TRBD2,.,TGTGCCAGCAGCCCCCCGTGGGCGGGAGGGCCCCAAGAGACCCAGTACTTC,CASSPPWAGGPQETQYF